The clone carrying this TCR beta chain appeared many times. Its cognate antigen is unknown. The data belong to a study of identical twins. The CDR3 consists of 16 residues. Germline-derived CDR1 and CDR2 are MNHEY and SMNVEV (reference sequence). The V segment lost 3 bases and the J segment 3 bases; nucleotides outside the gene matches: 8. Study outcomes and limitations: Models predicted too little out-of-frame TCR alpha sharing in monozygotic twins. Excess low generation probability was seen in twin-shared out-of-frame alpha sequences. Fewer insertions characterized abundant cord blood beta clonotypes, whereas memory repertoires showed none.

Template switching introduced a universal primer site, and the cDNA bore unique molecular identifiers. TCRdb re-analysed the 5' RACE reads in MiXCR, keeping a single row per CDR3 protein. The sample has some 900,000 distinct CDR3 sequences; around 12% are singletons. This sample was also put to use in a study of yellow fever vaccine responses in identical twins.

The sequenced material came from PBMCs. The source of this sequence is a woman aged 18 to 35 in good health. The chain recombines TRBV27 with TRBJ2-3; 8 bases map to TRBD2. For the CDR3, the DNA is TGTGCCAGCAGTTTGGTTGGGCTAGCGGGTACAGATACGCAGTATTTT. Translation gives CASSLVGLAGTDTQYF.